This TCR beta chain was identified during a study of blood T cells in healthy people across ages. For the second PCR, which ran for about 7 to 11 cycles, a sample-barcoded 5' primer and a J-beta primer mix were used. Each CDR3 protein is one row after TCRdb ran MiXCR on the 5' RACE reads. The sample yields around 990,000 distinct CDR3 sequences, roughly 24% seen once. These data were likewise used in another study, on T cells of mothers and their children.

The sequence was collected from a girl under 10 years old in good health. What was sequenced was blood.

The CDR3: CASSPPFGIEAFF. CDR3 bases: TGTGCCAGCAGCCCCCCGTTCGGCATTGAAGCTTTCTTT. V and J are TRBV7-9 and TRBJ1-1; D is ambiguous. The germline gives CDR1 SEHNR, CDR2 FQNEAQ (reference sequence). The CDR3 totals 13 residues. V lost 5 bases and J 7 bases, leaving 14 bases between the germline ends. Using reference TRBV7-9 and TRBJ1-1 for the parts outside the CDR3, the full variable domain is DTGVSQNPRHKITKRGQNVTFRCDPISEHNRLYWYRQTLGQGPEFLTYFQNEAQLEKSRLLSDRFSAERPKGSFSTLEIQRTEQGDSAMYLCASSPPFGIEAFFGQGTRLTVV.